This is a list of T cell receptor beta chains from one sample in a study of blood T cells in healthy people across ages. Via MiXCR, TCRdb re-called the 5' RACE reads, giving one row per CDR3 protein. Among some 700,000 distinct CDR3 sequences, approximately 21% were seen once, and the ten largest hold 22%. The sample taken for sequencing was blood. Source of these receptors: a man between 70 and 80 years old in good health. The CDR3 runs from the conserved cysteine through the conserved F or W. D genes are given only for firm matches. Only part of the rows carry a size: once, few, many, or a class if the clone is expanded.

CDR3 DNA: TGTGCCAGTAGGTCTCGACTAGCGTTTCAAGAGACCCAGTACTTC; CDR3 protein: CASRSRLAFQETQYF; clone size: NA; D gene: TRBD2; J gene: TRBJ2-5; V gene: TRBV19
CDR3 DNA: TGCAGCGTTTCGGAAGGGAATGAGCAGTTCTTC; CDR3 protein: CSVSEGNEQFF; clone size: few; D gene: NA; J gene: TRBJ2-1; V gene: TRBV29-1
CDR3 DNA: TGTGCCAGCAGTTTAGGGGTCAGCGGTTATGGCTACACCTTC; CDR3 protein: CASSLGVSGYGYTF; clone size: few; D gene: NA; J gene: TRBJ1-2; V gene: TRBV12-3/TRBV12-4
CDR3 DNA: TGTGCCAGCAGCCCCAGGTCCGGGACTAGCGGGTTCACAGATACGCAGTATTTT; CDR3 protein: CASSPRSGTSGFTDTQYF; clone size: NA; D gene: TRBD2; J gene: TRBJ2-3; V gene: TRBV5-5
CDR3 DNA: TGTGCCAGTAGTTCGCCTAGCGGGGGATACAATGAGCAGTTCTTC; CDR3 protein: CASSSPSGGYNEQFF; clone size: NA; D gene: TRBD2; J gene: TRBJ2-1; V gene: TRBV19
CDR3 DNA: TGTGCCACCAGCAGAGATAAGATCGAGCAGTACTTC; CDR3 protein: CATSRDKIEQYF; clone size: NA; D gene: NA; J gene: TRBJ2-7; V gene: TRBV15
CDR3 DNA: TGTGCCAGCAGCTTAGTACTAGCGGGAGAGGAAAGCTCCTACAATGAGCAGTTCTTC; CDR3 protein: CASSLVLAGEESSYNEQFF; clone size: few; D gene: TRBD2; J gene: TRBJ2-1; V gene: TRBV7-7
CDR3 DNA: TGTGCCAGCAGTTTGAGCGGGGGAGTAATAGATACGCAGTATTTT; CDR3 protein: CASSLSGGVIDTQYF; clone size: NA; D gene: TRBD2; J gene: TRBJ2-3; V gene: TRBV12-3/TRBV12-4
CDR3 DNA: TGTGCCAGCAGCCGGACAGGGGATCAGCCCCAGCATTTT; CDR3 protein: CASSRTGDQPQHF; clone size: few; D gene: TRBD1; J gene: TRBJ1-5; V gene: TRBV12-3/TRBV12-4
CDR3 DNA: TGCAGTGCTAGCCCTCCCTCGACAGGGGTAATGGATACGCAGTATTTT; CDR3 protein: CSASPPSTGVMDTQYF; clone size: NA; D gene: TRBD1; J gene: TRBJ2-3; V gene: TRBV20-1
CDR3 DNA: TGCAGTGCTTTCCCGGGACAGGGGGGAGAGACCCAGTACTTC; CDR3 protein: CSAFPGQGGETQYF; clone size: NA; D gene: TRBD1; J gene: TRBJ2-5; V gene: TRBV20-1
CDR3 DNA: TGTGCCAGCAGCTCCCATCGAGGGGGCCGTGAAAAACTGTTTTTT; CDR3 protein: CASSSHRGGREKLFF; clone size: few; D gene: TRBD1; J gene: TRBJ1-4; V gene: TRBV6-5
CDR3 DNA: TGCGCCAGCAGCCAAGAAGCAGGGAGAGACTATGGCTACACCTTC; CDR3 protein: CASSQEAGRDYGYTF; clone size: NA; D gene: NA; J gene: TRBJ1-2; V gene: TRBV4-1
CDR3 DNA: TGCAGGGGGGACAGAGCTAACTATGGCTACACCTTC; CDR3 protein: CRGDRANYGYTF; clone size: NA; D gene: TRBD1; J gene: TRBJ1-2; V gene: TRBV20-1
CDR3 DNA: TGTGCCAGCAGCTTAGCCCGGTCTAACCATGAGCAGTTCTTC; CDR3 protein: CASSLARSNHEQFF; clone size: NA; D gene: NA; J gene: TRBJ2-1; V gene: TRBV7-2
CDR3 DNA: TGTGCCAGCAGCGCCCCGCTCCCAACTAATGAAAAACTGTTTTTT; CDR3 protein: CASSAPLPTNEKLFF; clone size: NA; D gene: NA; J gene: TRBJ1-4; V gene: TRBV7-9
CDR3 DNA: TGTGCCAGCAGCCTGACCGATAGCAATCAGCCCCAGCATTTT; CDR3 protein: CASSLTDSNQPQHF; clone size: many; D gene: NA; J gene: TRBJ1-5; V gene: TRBV12-3/TRBV12-4
CDR3 DNA: TGTGCCAGTAGGAGCGGGGGGGCTTTCCGGAGTGAGCAGTTCTTC; CDR3 protein: CASRSGGAFRSEQFF; clone size: NA; D gene: TRBD2; J gene: TRBJ2-1; V gene: TRBV19
CDR3 DNA: TGTGCCAGCAGCTTAACGGATCCCGGGGAGCTGTTTTTT; CDR3 protein: CASSLTDPGELFF; clone size: many; D gene: NA; J gene: TRBJ2-2; V gene: TRBV7-3
CDR3 DNA: TGTGCCAGCAGCCTACAGGGGATTAACTATGGCTACACCTTC; CDR3 protein: CASSLQGINYGYTF; clone size: few; D gene: TRBD1; J gene: TRBJ1-2; V gene: TRBV2
CDR3 DNA: TGTGCCAGCAAACTCCGGGGTGGGGCTCAAGAGACCCAGTACTTC; CDR3 protein: CASKLRGGAQETQYF; clone size: few; D gene: NA; J gene: TRBJ2-5; V gene: TRBV7-2
CDR3 DNA: TGTGCCATCGCAGACGGGACCTACGAGCAGTACTTC; CDR3 protein: CAIADGTYEQYF; clone size: few; D gene: NA; J gene: TRBJ2-7; V gene: TRBV24-1
CDR3 DNA: TGTGCCAGCAGCATGGTGACAGTTAATGAGCAGTTCTTC; CDR3 protein: CASSMVTVNEQFF; clone size: few; D gene: NA; J gene: TRBJ2-1; V gene: TRBV7-2
CDR3 DNA: TGTGCCAGCACGCAACGGGCGGAGTCCTACGAGCAGTACTTC; CDR3 protein: CASTQRAESYEQYF; clone size: few; D gene: NA; J gene: TRBJ2-7; V gene: TRBV28
CDR3 DNA: TGTACCAGCAGTTCCGGACTAGCCAAAAACATTCAGTACTTC; CDR3 protein: CTSSSGLAKNIQYF; clone size: few; D gene: NA; J gene: TRBJ2-4; V gene: TRBV27
CDR3 DNA: TGCAGTGCTAGAGGCTTTTCAGATCAGGGATGGGCGAACACTGAAGCTTTCTTT; CDR3 protein: CSARGFSDQGWANTEAFF; clone size: NA; D gene: NA; J gene: TRBJ1-1; V gene: TRBV20-1
CDR3 DNA: TGTGCCAGCAGCACCCGGGACAGGGGCTGGGGCTACACCTTC; CDR3 protein: CASSTRDRGWGYTF; clone size: NA; D gene: TRBD1; J gene: TRBJ1-2; V gene: TRBV7-9
CDR3 DNA: TGTGCCAGCAGCGTAGTGGGGATCGATGGGGAGCTGTTTTTT; CDR3 protein: CASSVVGIDGELFF; clone size: few; D gene: NA; J gene: TRBJ2-2; V gene: TRBV9
CDR3 DNA: TGCAGTGCAAGACCGGGACTAGTCGCTTCGGGGAGGCAGTATTTT; CDR3 protein: CSARPGLVASGRQYF; clone size: few; D gene: TRBD2; J gene: TRBJ2-3; V gene: TRBV20-1
CDR3 DNA: TGTGCCAGCAGCCCCCAGGTGGGGTTTGAGACCCAGTACTTC; CDR3 protein: CASSPQVGFETQYF; clone size: NA; D gene: NA; J gene: TRBJ2-5; V gene: TRBV7-2
CDR3 DNA: TGTGCCAGCAGGAGTCAGCGAAGCGATGGCTACACCTTC; CDR3 protein: CASRSQRSDGYTF; clone size: few; D gene: NA; J gene: TRBJ1-2; V gene: TRBV6-5
CDR3 DNA: TGCGCCAGCAGCTTGGATGGTTTCGGGGGCACAGATACGCAGTATTTT; CDR3 protein: CASSLDGFGGTDTQYF; clone size: few; D gene: NA; J gene: TRBJ2-3; V gene: TRBV5-1
CDR3 DNA: TGTGCCAGCAGTTTCTCCAAAAACATTCAGTACTTC; CDR3 protein: CASSFSKNIQYF; clone size: NA; D gene: NA; J gene: TRBJ2-4; V gene: TRBV12-3/TRBV12-4